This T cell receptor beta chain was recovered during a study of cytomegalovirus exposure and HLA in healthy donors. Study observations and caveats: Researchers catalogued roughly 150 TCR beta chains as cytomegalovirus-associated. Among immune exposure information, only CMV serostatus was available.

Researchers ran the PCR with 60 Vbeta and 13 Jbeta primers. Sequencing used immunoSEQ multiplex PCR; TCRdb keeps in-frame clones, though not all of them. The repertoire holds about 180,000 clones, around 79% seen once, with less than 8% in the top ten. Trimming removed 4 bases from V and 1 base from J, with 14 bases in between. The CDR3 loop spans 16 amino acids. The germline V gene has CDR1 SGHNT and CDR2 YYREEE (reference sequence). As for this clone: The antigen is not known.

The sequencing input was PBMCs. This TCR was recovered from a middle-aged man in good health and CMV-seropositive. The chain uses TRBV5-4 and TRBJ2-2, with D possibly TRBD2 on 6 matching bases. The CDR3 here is CASSTYPGGNTGELFF. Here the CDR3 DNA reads TGTGCCAGCAGCACCTATCCCGGGGGGAACACCGGGGAGCTGTTTTTT.